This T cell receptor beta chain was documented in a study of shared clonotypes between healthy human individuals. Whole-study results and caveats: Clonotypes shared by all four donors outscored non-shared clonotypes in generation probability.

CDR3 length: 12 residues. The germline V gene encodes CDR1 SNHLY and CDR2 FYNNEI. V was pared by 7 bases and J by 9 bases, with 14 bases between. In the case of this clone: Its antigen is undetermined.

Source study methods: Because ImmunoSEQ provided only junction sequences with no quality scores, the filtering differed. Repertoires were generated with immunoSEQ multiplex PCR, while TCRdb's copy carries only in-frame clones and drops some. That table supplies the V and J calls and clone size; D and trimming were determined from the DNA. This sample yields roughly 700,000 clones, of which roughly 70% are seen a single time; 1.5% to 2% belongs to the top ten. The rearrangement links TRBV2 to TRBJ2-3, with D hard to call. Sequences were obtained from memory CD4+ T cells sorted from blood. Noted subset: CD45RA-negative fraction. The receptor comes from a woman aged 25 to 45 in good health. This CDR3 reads CASTLSAVTQYF. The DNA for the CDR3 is TGTGCCAGCACCCTAAGTGCAGTAACGCAGTATTTT.